This T cell receptor (beta chain) appears in the sequencing data of a study of T cell responses to AZD1222 COVID-19 vaccine. This clone was detected once. The antigen remains undetermined. Study observations and caveats: Nearly half of spike-specific TCRs reportedly target variant regions that are unmutated in the B.1.351 and B.1.1.7 variants. At 160-218 and 743-854, vaccine-associated CD4 TCRs were dominant, and they spanned spike.

Method: immunoSEQ multiplex PCR; TCRdb's copy keeps in-frame clones and lacks some. The sample includes approximately 85,000 clones, 65% to 90% of them seen just once. The CDR3 spans 13 residues. Germline lookup yields CDR1 LNHDA and CDR2 SQIVND (reference sequence). The ends were cut back, 5 bases at V and 10 bases at J, with 12 bases in the middle. Source: peripheral blood, taken on day 0 of AZD1222 vaccination. The V and J genes are TRBV19 and TRBJ1-6, with D possibly matching TRBD1 (6 bases). The receptor's source is an adult in good health. The CDR3 spells CASSSLGQSPLHF. The DNA of the CDR3 is TGTGCCAGTAGTTCTCTGGGACAATCACCCCTCCACTTT.